This is a list of T cell receptor beta chains from one sample in a study of identical twins. Using its own MiXCR run on the 5' RACE reads, TCRdb lists one record per CDR3 protein. The sample holds about 240,000 distinct CDR3 sequences, roughly an eighth seen once. This same sample was also part of a study on yellow fever vaccine responses in identical twins.

Source material: memory (CD45RO+) T cells sorted from blood. These receptors came from a woman under 30 in good health. The CDR3 runs from the conserved cysteine through the conserved F or W. Fields, in order: D gene, V gene, J gene, clone size, CDR3 DNA, CDR3 protein. A D gene is named only where the DNA matches it firmly. Not all rows give a size; the values are once, few, many and, for expanded clones, a class.

TRBD1	TRBV12-3/TRBV12-4	TRBJ1-1	-	TGTGCCAGCAGTTTATTGGGGGACAGCAACACTGAAGCTTTCTTT	CASSLLGDSNTEAFF
-	TRBV7-6	TRBJ1-3	few	TGTGCCAGCAGCTTAGCGCGGGCAGGGGCGAACTCTGGAAACACCATATATTTT	CASSLARAGANSGNTIYF
TRBD2	TRBV5-1	TRBJ2-7	few	TGCGCCAGCAGCTTGGGTCCGGCGGGAGCGGGTTACTACGAGCAGTACTTC	CASSLGPAGAGYYEQYF
-	TRBV10-3	TRBJ2-6	many	TGTGCCATCAGTGGGGGTCGGGGGCCCTCTGGGGCCAACGTCCTGACTTTC	CAISGGRGPSGANVLTF
-	TRBV20-1	TRBJ2-3	few	TGCAGTGCTATGTCAGGGCCAGTAGCAGATACGCAGTATTTT	CSAMSGPVADTQYF
-	TRBV28	TRBJ1-5	few	TGTGCCAGCAGTCCCCGCTATAGCAATCAGCCCCAGCATTTT	CASSPRYSNQPQHF
-	TRBV20-1	TRBJ1-1	many	TGCAGTGCTGAGGACAGTATGAACACTGAAGCTTTCTTT	CSAEDSMNTEAFF
TRBD2	TRBV20-1	TRBJ2-7	few	TGCAGTGCTGGGGGACTAGTAGACGAGCAGTACTTC	CSAGGLVDEQYF
-	TRBV9	TRBJ2-5	few	TGTGCCAGCAGCGTAGGAGCCCATTCCCCAGAGACCCAGTACTTC	CASSVGAHSPETQYF
-	TRBV30	TRBJ2-3	once	TGTGGGGGCGGGGCTAGCACAGATACGCAGTATTTT	CGGGASTDTQYF
TRBD1	TRBV20-1	TRBJ2-5	-	TGCAGTGCTCAGACAGGGGGCGCGGGTTGGGAGACCCAGTACTTC	CSAQTGGAGWETQYF
TRBD1	TRBV20-1	TRBJ2-3	many	TGCAGTGCTAGCCCCGAGGACAGGAGGATAACAGATACGCAGTATTTT	CSASPEDRRITDTQYF
-	TRBV5-1	TRBJ2-7	many	TGCGCCAGCAGCTTGGTTGGGACTCCACCCGGCGAGCAGTACTTC	CASSLVGTPPGEQYF
-	TRBV11-2	TRBJ2-7	few	TGTGCCAGCACCCCAAGCGGCGGGACCTACGAGCAGTACTTC	CASTPSGGTYEQYF
-	TRBV9	TRBJ2-1	few	TGTGCCAGCAGCGTAGAAGTAGGGGGGGGGTACAATGAGCAGTTCTTC	CASSVEVGGGYNEQFF
TRBD2	TRBV24-1	TRBJ2-3	-	TGTGCCACCAGTGGGGGACTAGCGGGGAGTCGAAGCACAGATACGCAGTATTTT	CATSGGLAGSRSTDTQYF
-	TRBV7-2	TRBJ2-7	few	TGTGCCAGCAGCTCGGACTACTACGAGCAGTACTTC	CASSSDYYEQYF
TRBD2	TRBV27	TRBJ2-5	few	TGTGCCAGCAGTCTAACGGGGGGGCCGGGAGAGACCCAGTACTTC	CASSLTGGPGETQYF
-	TRBV6-1	TRBJ2-1	-	TGTGCCAGCAGTCCCCCCCTTGGCTTTTCCTTCTCCTACAATGAGCAGTTCTTC	CASSPPLGFSFSYNEQFF
-	TRBV12-3/TRBV12-4	TRBJ1-5	many	TGTGCCAGCAGTTTTACGGGTCAGCCCCAGCATTTT	CASSFTGQPQHF
-	TRBV2	TRBJ1-6	-	TGTGCCAGCGGTTTGACAGCCTCAAATTCACCCCTCCACTTT	CASGLTASNSPLHF
TRBD1	TRBV27	TRBJ2-1	many	TGTGCCAGCAGTTCTGACAGGGGCTCCTACAATGAGCAGTTCTTC	CASSSDRGSYNEQFF
-	TRBV29-1	TRBJ2-2	many	TGCAGCGTTGCTAGGGTGGGCACCGGGGAGCTGTTTTTT	CSVARVGTGELFF
-	TRBV2	TRBJ2-2	-	TGTGCCAGCAGGGGGGGTTCTGTCACCGGGGAGCTGTTTTTT	CASRGGSVTGELFF
-	TRBV10-2	TRBJ2-7	-	TGCGCCAGCTTAGGAGGCTCTTCCTACGAGCAGTACTTC	CASLGGSSYEQYF
-	TRBV7-3	TRBJ1-6	-	TGTGCCAGCAGCCTCGGACAGAATTCACCCCTCCACTTT	CASSLGQNSPLHF
-	TRBV4-3	TRBJ2-6	few	TGCGCCAGCAGCCAAGATCGTGGGGCTGGGGCCAACGTCCTGACTTTC	CASSQDRGAGANVLTF
-	TRBV7-3	TRBJ2-3	few	TGTGCCAGCAGCTTAACCCTGCGGGGTACGCAGTATTTT	CASSLTLRGTQYF
TRBD1	TRBV6-4	TRBJ2-1	-	TGTGCCAGCAGTGGATCAAGGGGGACAGGGGCGGATGAGCAGTTCTTC	CASSGSRGTGADEQFF
-	TRBV7-2	TRBJ2-7	few	TGTGCCAGCAGCTCCGCCAACGAGCAGTACTTC	CASSSANEQYF
-	TRBV20-1	TRBJ2-7	few	TGCAGTGCTAGAGATGTAAACAGGGTTTCCTACGAGCAGTACTTC	CSARDVNRVSYEQYF
-	TRBV12-3/TRBV12-4	TRBJ2-2	-	TGTGCCAGCAGAAGTAGGGACACCGGGGAGCTGTTTTTT	CASRSRDTGELFF
-	TRBV7-2	TRBJ1-1	few	TGTGCCAGCAGCGGTCTCAGGGTGACTGAAGCTTTCTTT	CASSGLRVTEAFF
-	TRBV6-2/TRBV6-3	TRBJ2-1	few	TGTGCCAGCAGTTACTCCGCCGAGGGGTCCGGCTACAATGAGCAGTTCTTC	CASSYSAEGSGYNEQFF
-	TRBV5-1	TRBJ1-6	few	TGCGCCAGCAGCTTGCAGGGTTTAGAGTCACCCCTCCACTTT	CASSLQGLESPLHF
-	TRBV20-1	TRBJ2-7	-	TGCAGTGCTGGGGGGGCCTCCTACGAGCAGTACTTC	CSAGGASYEQYF
-	TRBV24-1	TRBJ2-2	many	TGTGCCACCAGTGACCCCAGGGGACCCTTGAACACCGGGGAGCTGTTTTTT	CATSDPRGPLNTGELFF
-	TRBV11-1	TRBJ1-4	few	TGTGCCAGCAGCATGGGTAGACGCGGTCGTGAAAAACTGTTTTTT	CASSMGRRGREKLFF
TRBD1	TRBV5-5	TRBJ1-4	few	TGTGCCAGCAGCGACCGGGACAGGGGGCTATCGGTTGAAAAACTGTTTTTT	CASSDRDRGLSVEKLFF
-	TRBV5-1	TRBJ2-1	many	TGCGCCAGCAGCTTGGCATTAAATGAGCAGTTCTTC	CASSLALNEQFF
-	TRBV6-5	TRBJ2-7	-	TGTGCCAGCAGTTACCCGAAACCCCCGGAACTACCTGCCTACGAGCAGTACTTC	CASSYPKPPELPAYEQYF
TRBD1	TRBV12-5	TRBJ2-1	-	TGTGCTAGTGGTTTGGTACGGACAGGGGGCTACAATGAGCAGTTCTTC	CASGLVRTGGYNEQFF
TRBD2	TRBV6-2/TRBV6-3	TRBJ2-3	-	TGTGCCAGCAGTTACGATATACTAGCGGGAGGAAGGACAGATACGCAGTATTTT	CASSYDILAGGRTDTQYF
TRBD2	TRBV12-3/TRBV12-4	TRBJ2-3	many	TGTGCCAGCGGACTAGGGGCGGGGGTGGCAGATACGCAGTATTTT	CASGLGAGVADTQYF
-	TRBV2	TRBJ2-5	-	TGTGCCAGCAGATCAAAGACCCAGTACTTC	CASRSKTQYF
TRBD1	TRBV5-5	TRBJ2-4	-	TGTGCCAGCAGACGAGGACAGGAAAACATTCAGTACTTC	CASRRGQENIQYF
TRBD1	TRBV18	TRBJ2-1	-	TGTGCCAGCTCACCCGGGACAGGGGGGATGCGCAATGAGCAGTTCTTC	CASSPGTGGMRNEQFF
-	TRBV20-1	TRBJ2-7	few	TGCAGTGCTAGAGATCCCCGGACTTCCAGCTCCTACGAGCAGTACTTC	CSARDPRTSSSYEQYF
-	TRBV28	TRBJ2-3	many	TGTGCCAGCAGTTCCAGGGTACCAGATACGCAGTATTTT	CASSSRVPDTQYF
-	TRBV7-3	TRBJ2-7	few	TGTGCCAGCGCCACGGACGGGGGCCGCCACGAGCAGTACTTC	CASATDGGRHEQYF
TRBD2	TRBV7-8	TRBJ2-7	few	TGTGCCAGCAGCTCAACTTGGACTAGCGGGTCGTACTCCTACGAGCAGTACTTC	CASSSTWTSGSYSYEQYF
TRBD1	TRBV20-1	TRBJ2-7	many	TGCAGTGCTAGAGCGAATCTGGACAGGCCCAGAATCTACGAGCAGTACTTC	CSARANLDRPRIYEQYF
-	TRBV6-1	TRBJ2-4	few	TGTGCCAGCACCAGTAACCTAGCCAAAAACATTCAGTACTTC	CASTSNLAKNIQYF
TRBD2	TRBV6-1	TRBJ2-1	-	TGTGCCGTTAAAAGGGGACTAGAGAGTCATGAGCAGTTCTTC	CAVKRGLESHEQFF
TRBD2	TRBV20-1	TRBJ2-3	few	TGCAGTGCTAGCCCGCTAGCGGGAGTGGGGACAGATACGCAGTATTTT	CSASPLAGVGTDTQYF